Listed below are T cell receptor beta chains from one sample, sequenced in a study of blood T cell repertoires in COVID-19. Profiled with immunoSEQ multiplex PCR; TCRdb holds only in-frame clones, not every one. The table shows roughly 140,000 clones, with nearly 85% occurring only once. Sequencing was done on a sample of PBMCs or T cells enriched from blood (not recorded which). The origin of the receptors is a man aged 45-60 years in a cohort exposed to, infected with or recovered from COVID-19 (not recorded which). CDR3s include the opening cysteine and the closing phenylalanine or tryptophan. The D gene is left open where the match is weak. Not all rows give a size; the values are once, few, many and, for expanded clones, a class.

clone size: .; V gene: TRBV9; J gene: TRBJ1-5; D gene: .; CDR3 DNA: TGTGCCAGCAGCGTAGACAGGGCTCTCGGTCAGCCCCAGCATTTT; CDR3 protein: CASSVDRALGQPQHF
clone size: .; V gene: TRBV28; J gene: TRBJ2-3; D gene: .; CDR3 DNA: TGTGCCAGCAGTTCGCACTCAATTACTTATACGCAGTATTTT; CDR3 protein: CASSSHSITYTQYF
clone size: .; V gene: TRBV29-1; J gene: TRBJ2-7; D gene: .; CDR3 DNA: TGCAGCGTTGCGGGTTCCTACGAGCAGTACTTC; CDR3 protein: CSVAGSYEQYF
clone size: once; V gene: TRBV28; J gene: TRBJ2-1; D gene: TRBD2; CDR3 DNA: TGTGCCAGCAGCCCCTGGGGACTAGCGGGAGGCAATGAGCAGTTCTTC; CDR3 protein: CASSPWGLAGGNEQFF
clone size: .; V gene: TRBV5-1; J gene: TRBJ1-4; D gene: TRBD1; CDR3 DNA: TGCGCCAGCAGCTTGGCGGGACAGGGGAATGAAAAACTGTTTTTT; CDR3 protein: CASSLAGQGNEKLFF
clone size: .; V gene: TRBV28; J gene: TRBJ2-7; D gene: TRBD1; CDR3 DNA: TGTGCCAGCAGTCCCCGGGACAGCTCCACTACCTACGAGCAGTACTTC; CDR3 protein: CASSPRDSSTTYEQYF
clone size: .; V gene: TRBV5-1; J gene: TRBJ1-2; D gene: TRBD1; CDR3 DNA: TGCGCCAGCAGCTGGGGACAGGGGGCGCTTAACTATGGCTACACCTTC; CDR3 protein: CASSWGQGALNYGYTF
clone size: few; V gene: TRBV18; J gene: TRBJ2-2; D gene: .; CDR3 DNA: TGTGCCAGCTCACCACCGTCCAGAACCGGGGAGCTGTTTTTT; CDR3 protein: CASSPPSRTGELFF
clone size: .; V gene: TRBV7-9; J gene: TRBJ2-5; D gene: TRBD1; CDR3 DNA: TGTGCCAGCAGCTCGAAACCTGGACAGGGGGAAGAGACCCAGTACTTC; CDR3 protein: CASSSKPGQGEETQYF
clone size: .; V gene: TRBV6-5; J gene: TRBJ1-1; D gene: .; CDR3 DNA: TGTGCCAGCACCGAGGGGGGGCTGGACACTGAAGCTTTCTTT; CDR3 protein: CASTEGGLDTEAFF
clone size: .; V gene: TRBV6-6; J gene: TRBJ2-7; D gene: .; CDR3 DNA: TGTGCCAGCAGCCTACCCCCGCGGTACGAGCAGTACTTC; CDR3 protein: CASSLPPRYEQYF
clone size: few; V gene: TRBV28; J gene: TRBJ2-4; D gene: .; CDR3 DNA: TGTGCCAGCAGTTACGGAGAGCTCAACATTCAGTACTTC; CDR3 protein: CASSYGELNIQYF
clone size: few; V gene: TRBV19; J gene: TRBJ1-5; D gene: .; CDR3 DNA: TGTGCCAGTAGTCCAACAGGTACCTGGCATCCTCAGCCCCAGCATTTT; CDR3 protein: CASSPTGTWHPQPQHF
clone size: .; V gene: TRBV7-2; J gene: TRBJ1-2; D gene: .; CDR3 DNA: TGTGCCAGCAGCCTTGGTGCGGGTAACTATGGCTACACCTTC; CDR3 protein: CASSLGAGNYGYTF
clone size: .; V gene: TRBV6-2/TRBV6-3; J gene: TRBJ1-2; D gene: .; CDR3 DNA: TGTGCCAGCAGTTATCTCAGGGGAAACTATGGCTACACCTTC; CDR3 protein: CASSYLRGNYGYTF
clone size: .; V gene: TRBV7-2; J gene: TRBJ1-5; D gene: TRBD1; CDR3 DNA: TGTGCCAGCAGCTTGGAGGGACAGGGAAACAATCAGCCCCAGCATTTT; CDR3 protein: CASSLEGQGNNQPQHF
clone size: few; V gene: TRBV19; J gene: TRBJ1-6; D gene: .; CDR3 DNA: TGTGCCAGTAGTATGATGGCTGATTCACCCCTCCACTTT; CDR3 protein: CASSMMADSPLHF
clone size: .; V gene: TRBV5-4; J gene: TRBJ2-7; D gene: .; CDR3 DNA: TGTGCCAGCAGCTTGACCGAGGGATCCTACGAGCAGTACTTC; CDR3 protein: CASSLTEGSYEQYF
clone size: .; V gene: TRBV4-1; J gene: TRBJ2-7; D gene: .; CDR3 DNA: TGCGCCAGCAGCCAATACAGGTTAGAGGAGCAGTACTTC; CDR3 protein: CASSQYRLEEQYF
clone size: many; V gene: TRBV25-1; J gene: TRBJ2-7; D gene: TRBD1; CDR3 DNA: TGTGCCAGCAGGGGGACAGGGGTATACGAGCAGTACTTC; CDR3 protein: CASRGTGVYEQYF
clone size: .; V gene: TRBV5-1; J gene: TRBJ2-7; D gene: TRBD1; CDR3 DNA: TGCGCCAGCAGCTCCGGGACAGGGGGTCTATACGAGCAGTACTTC; CDR3 protein: CASSSGTGGLYEQYF
clone size: .; V gene: TRBV30; J gene: TRBJ1-4; D gene: .; CDR3 DNA: TGTGCCTGGAGCGGGGGGGGCAAGAATGAAAAACTGTTTTTT; CDR3 protein: CAWSGGGKNEKLFF
clone size: .; V gene: TRBV24-1; J gene: TRBJ2-2; D gene: .; CDR3 DNA: TGTGCCACCAGTGATTTAAACTCCGGGGAGCTGTTTTTT; CDR3 protein: CATSDLNSGELFF
clone size: once; V gene: TRBV7-2; J gene: TRBJ2-3; D gene: TRBD2; CDR3 DNA: TGTGCCAGCAGCTTAGCAGCGGGGGGGTCTAGCACAGATACGCAGTATTTT; CDR3 protein: CASSLAAGGSSTDTQYF
clone size: .; V gene: TRBV19; J gene: TRBJ2-1; D gene: TRBD1; CDR3 DNA: TGTGCCAGTAGTATAGGGACAGGGGTTAACAATGAGCAGTTCTTC; CDR3 protein: CASSIGTGVNNEQFF
clone size: .; V gene: TRBV7-2; J gene: TRBJ2-7; D gene: .; CDR3 DNA: TGTGCCAGCAGCTCACATCCTTTTTTCTACGAGCAGTACTTC; CDR3 protein: CASSSHPFFYEQYF
clone size: .; V gene: TRBV5-8; J gene: TRBJ2-1; D gene: .; CDR3 DNA: TGTGCCAGCAGCTTCTACGGTACCTACAATGAGCAGTTCTTC; CDR3 protein: CASSFYGTYNEQFF
clone size: few; V gene: TRBV27; J gene: TRBJ1-5; D gene: TRBD1; CDR3 DNA: TGTGCCAGCAGGCCGGGACAGGGTTTATATAGCAATCAGCCCCAGCATTTT; CDR3 protein: CASRPGQGLYSNQPQHF